This T cell receptor (beta chain) was obtained from a study of CD8 T cells in ankylosing spondylitis (dated by TCRdb to 2015 to 2018). Notes on the research overall: T cell receptor beta repertoires were profiled in healthy donors and ankylosing spondylitis patients so that disease-linked TCR variants could be found. The full study cohort comprised 25 ankylosing spondylitis patients and around 100 healthy donors. Samples of peripheral blood were taken, and for ankylosing spondylitis patients, synovial fluid was collected as well.

What the work shows at the level of the full study, not this receptor alone: A TCR beta motif made up of several highly homologous amino acid variants appeared to be characteristic of blood from ankylosing spondylitis patients. Some motif variants had previously been reported in the synovial fluid and blood of reactive arthritis patients, which suggests shared mechanisms of disease initiation. The disease-linked clones were reported to be significantly enriched in matched synovial fluid samples from ankylosing spondylitis patients. The disease-linked clones had a CD8+ phenotype and were found at relatively low frequencies in peripheral blood.

This clonotype was seen many times. Its antigen specificity is not known. Per-base quality was not reported, and no clone a single base away is much larger than it. TCRdb shows the sequencer as Illumina HiSeq 2500. TCR beta libraries were prepared by quantitative 5'-RACE with molecular barcodes. The published analysis was carried out like this. A new computational method, built on a probabilistic model of VDJ rearrangement, was used to identify disease-linked TCR variants. In TCRdb, the public reads were trimmed at Q25 with fastp and aligned with MiXCR, with productive beta chains retained. CDR3 protein duplicates are merged, each entry listing the most common genes and DNA. TCRdb, rather than the study authors, made the V and J calls. This sample is represented by a few hundred thousand distinct CDR3 sequences; about 13% of them were singletons. The ten largest clonotypes hold 6.8% of the sample. V loses 4 bases of germline sequence and J loses 3 bases, and the interval between the two ends is 16 bases. The CDR1 and CDR2 encoded by the germline V gene are SGHRS and YFSETQ. From cysteine to phenylalanine, the CDR3 is 16 amino acids long. The only DNA kept is the CDR3, 48 bases in frame from the first base.

The sequenced sample consisted of blood, either unsorted or a sorted T cell fraction (not recorded which). This TCR was recovered from a male donor with ankylosing spondylitis. The V and J genes are TRBV5-1 and TRBJ2-2, with an unclear D gene assignment. The DNA reads TGCGCCAGCAGCCCTACTGCCCAGGCCGACACCGGGGAGCTGTTTTTT. It translates as CASSPTAQADTGELFF.